This TCR beta chain stems from a study of blood T cell repertoires in COVID-19. On the study more broadly: From T cells, B-cell-depleted T cells, or PBMCs came the material, which was cDNA or gDNA.

The data were produced by immunoSEQ multiplex PCR, yet TCRdb's version contains in-frame clones alone and is incomplete. The sample holds 200,000 to 250,000 clones, approximately 78% seen once. The germline V gene has CDR1 SGHRS and CDR2 YFSETQ. CDR3 size: 16 residues. V gave up 3 bases and J gave up 8 bases; unmatched junction bases: 12. The chain carries TRBV5-1 and TRBJ2-1; 9 bases are shared with TRBD2. The sequenced material came from peripheral blood. The source of this sequence is a woman aged 40 to 50 with acute or convalescent COVID-19. The CDR3 sequence is CASSWTLAGPRDEQFF. The CDR3 region has the DNA TGCGCCAGCAGCTGGACTCTAGCGGGGCCTAGGGATGAGCAGTTCTTC. Supplemented by reference TRBV5-1 and TRBJ2-1, the full variable domain reads KAGVTQTPRYLIKTRGQQVTLSCSPISGHRSVSWYQQTPGQGLQFLFEYFSETQRNKGNFPGRFSGRQFSNSRSEMNVSTLELGDSALYLCASSWTLAGPRDEQFFGPGTRLTVL.